This T cell receptor (beta chain) was profiled in a study of blood T cells in healthy people across ages. Concerning this clonotype: Antigen: not known.

Overall study results and limits: It was held that the diversity estimates obtained from one million T cells were underestimates. Unsorted PBMCs ruled out conclusive naive versus antigen-experienced comparison.

A sample-barcoded 5' primer and a J-beta primer mix were used in a second PCR of about 7 to 12 cycles. A minimum of 2.5 million CDR3-containing paired-end reads was obtained for each sample. In TCRdb, the 5' RACE reads were re-called with MiXCR into one record per CDR3 protein. The table includes hundreds of thousands of distinct CDR3 sequences, under 40% detected once. V shed 5 bases and J shed 4 bases, with 12 bases lying between them. The CDR3 totals 13 residues. The germline V gene encodes CDR1 SGHRS and CDR2 YFSETQ. The rearrangement links TRBV5-1 to TRBJ1-1, with a weak D call TRBD1 (6 bases). Sequenced: blood. The source is a young man in good health. CDR3 DNA: TGCGCCAGCAGTCGCGGGGGCTTCACTGAAGCTTTCTTT. It is translated as CASSRGGFTEAFF.